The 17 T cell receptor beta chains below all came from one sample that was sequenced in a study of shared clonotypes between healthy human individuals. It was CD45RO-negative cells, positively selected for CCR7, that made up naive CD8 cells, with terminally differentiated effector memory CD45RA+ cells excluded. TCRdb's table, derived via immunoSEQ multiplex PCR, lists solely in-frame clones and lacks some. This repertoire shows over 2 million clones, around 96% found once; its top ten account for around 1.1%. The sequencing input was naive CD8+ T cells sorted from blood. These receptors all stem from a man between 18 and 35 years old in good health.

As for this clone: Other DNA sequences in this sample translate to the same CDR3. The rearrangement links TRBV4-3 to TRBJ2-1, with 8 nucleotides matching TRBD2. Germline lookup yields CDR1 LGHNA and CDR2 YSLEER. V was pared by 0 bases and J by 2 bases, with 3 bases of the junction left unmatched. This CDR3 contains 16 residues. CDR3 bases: TGCGCCAGCAGCCAAGACCTAGCGGGCCCCTACAATGAGCAGTTCTTC. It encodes CASSQDLAGPYNEQFF.

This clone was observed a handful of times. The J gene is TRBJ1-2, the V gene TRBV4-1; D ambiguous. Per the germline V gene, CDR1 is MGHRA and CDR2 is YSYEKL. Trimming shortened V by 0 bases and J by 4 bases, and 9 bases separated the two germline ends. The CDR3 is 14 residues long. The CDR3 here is CASSQETNLYGYTF. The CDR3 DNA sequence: TGCGCCAGCAGCCAAGAAACCAACCTCTATGGCTACACCTTC.

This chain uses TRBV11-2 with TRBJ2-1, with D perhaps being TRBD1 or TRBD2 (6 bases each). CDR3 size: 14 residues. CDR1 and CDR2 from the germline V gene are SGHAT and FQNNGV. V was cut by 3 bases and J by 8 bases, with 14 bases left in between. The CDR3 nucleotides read TGTGCCAGCAGCTTCGGGGGCCGATTGGATGAGCAGTTCTTC. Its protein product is CASSFGGRLDEQFF. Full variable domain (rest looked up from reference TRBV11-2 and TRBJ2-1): EAGVAQSPRYKIIEKRQSVAFWCNPISGHATLYWYQQILGQGPKLLIQFQNNGVVDDSQLPKDRFSAERLKGVDSTLKIQPAKLEDSAVYLCASSFGGRLDEQFFGPGTRLTVL.

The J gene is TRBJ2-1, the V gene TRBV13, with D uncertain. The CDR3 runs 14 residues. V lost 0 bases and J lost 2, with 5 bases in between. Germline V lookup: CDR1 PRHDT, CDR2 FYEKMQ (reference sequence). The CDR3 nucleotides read TGTGCCAGCAGCTTAGGCGTCCCCTACAATGAGCAGTTCTTC. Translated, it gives CASSLGVPYNEQFF.

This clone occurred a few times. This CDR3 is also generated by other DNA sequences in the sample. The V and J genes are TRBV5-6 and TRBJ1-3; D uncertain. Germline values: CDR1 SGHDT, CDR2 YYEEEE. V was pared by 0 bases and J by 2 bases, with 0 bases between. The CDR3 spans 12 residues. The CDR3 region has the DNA TGTGCCAGCAGCTTGGCTGGAAACACCATATATTTT. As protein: CASSLAGNTIYF. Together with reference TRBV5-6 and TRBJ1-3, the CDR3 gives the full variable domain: DAGVTQSPTHLIKTRGQQVTLRCSPKSGHDTVSWYQQALGQGPQFIFQYYEEEERQRGNFPDRFSGHQFPNYSSELNVNALLLGDSALYLCASSLAGNTIYFGEGSWLTVV.

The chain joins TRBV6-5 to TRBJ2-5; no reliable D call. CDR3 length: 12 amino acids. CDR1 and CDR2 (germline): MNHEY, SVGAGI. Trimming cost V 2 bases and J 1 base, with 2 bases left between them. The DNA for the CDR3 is TGTGCCAGCAGTTACCCCCAAGAGACCCAGTACTTC. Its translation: CASSYPQETQYF.

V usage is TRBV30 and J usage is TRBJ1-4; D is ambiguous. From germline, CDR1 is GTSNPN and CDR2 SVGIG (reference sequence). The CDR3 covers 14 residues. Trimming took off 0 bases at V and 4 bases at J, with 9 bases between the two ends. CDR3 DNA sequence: TGTGCCTGGAGTGTTATGTGGGGTAATGAAAAACTGTTTTTT. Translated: CAWSVMWGNEKLFF.

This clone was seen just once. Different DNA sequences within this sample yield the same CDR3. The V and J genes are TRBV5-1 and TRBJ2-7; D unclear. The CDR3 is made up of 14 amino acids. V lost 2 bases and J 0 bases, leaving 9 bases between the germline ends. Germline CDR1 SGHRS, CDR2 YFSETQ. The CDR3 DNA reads TGCGCCAGCAGCTTAACTGGAAGCTCCTACGAGCAGTACTTC. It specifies CASSLTGSSYEQYF. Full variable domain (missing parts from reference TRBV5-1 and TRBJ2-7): KAGVTQTPRYLIKTRGQQVTLSCSPISGHRSVSWYQQTPGQGLQFLFEYFSETQRNKGNFPGRFSGRQFSNSRSEMNVSTLELGDSALYLCASSLTGSSYEQYFGPGTRLTVT.

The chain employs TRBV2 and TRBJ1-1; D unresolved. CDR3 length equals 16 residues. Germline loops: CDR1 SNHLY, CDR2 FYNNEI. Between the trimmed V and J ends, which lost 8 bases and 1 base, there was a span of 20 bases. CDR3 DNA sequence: TGTGCCAGCCAAGTTACGGGTTTAGGTTCGAACACTGAAGCTTTCTTT. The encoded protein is CASQVTGLGSNTEAFF.

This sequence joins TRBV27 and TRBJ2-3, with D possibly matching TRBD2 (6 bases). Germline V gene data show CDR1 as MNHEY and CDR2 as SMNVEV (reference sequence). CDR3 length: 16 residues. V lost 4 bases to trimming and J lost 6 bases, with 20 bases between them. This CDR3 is CASSSGTPGLGDTQYF. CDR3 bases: TGTGCCAGCAGTTCCGGGACTCCAGGTTTAGGGGATACGCAGTATTTT.

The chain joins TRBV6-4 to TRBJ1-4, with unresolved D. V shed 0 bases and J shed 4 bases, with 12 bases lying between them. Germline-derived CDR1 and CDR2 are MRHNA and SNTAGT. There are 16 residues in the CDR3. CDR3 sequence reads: CASSDSTRGDNEKLFF. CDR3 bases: TGTGCCAGCAGTGACTCGACCCGGGGTGATAATGAAAAACTGTTTTTT.

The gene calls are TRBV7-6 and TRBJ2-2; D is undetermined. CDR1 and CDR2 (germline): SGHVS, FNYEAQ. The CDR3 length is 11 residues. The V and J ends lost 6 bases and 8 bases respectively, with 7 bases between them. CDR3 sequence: CASSYPGELFF. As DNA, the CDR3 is TGTGCCAGCAGTTATCCAGGGGAGCTGTTTTTT.

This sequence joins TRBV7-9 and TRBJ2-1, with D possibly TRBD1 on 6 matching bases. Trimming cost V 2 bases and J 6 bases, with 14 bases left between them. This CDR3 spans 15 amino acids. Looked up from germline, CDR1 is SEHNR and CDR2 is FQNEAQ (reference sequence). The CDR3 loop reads CASSLFGQGSNEQFF. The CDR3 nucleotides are TGTGCCAGCAGCTTATTTGGGCAGGGGTCCAATGAGCAGTTCTTC.

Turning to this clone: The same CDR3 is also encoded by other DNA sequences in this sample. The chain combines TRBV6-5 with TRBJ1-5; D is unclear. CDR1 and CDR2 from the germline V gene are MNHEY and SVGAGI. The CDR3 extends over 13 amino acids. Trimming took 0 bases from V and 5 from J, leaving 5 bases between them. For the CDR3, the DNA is TGTGCCAGCAGTTACTCAACGGATCAGCCCCAGCATTTT. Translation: CASSYSTDQPQHF.

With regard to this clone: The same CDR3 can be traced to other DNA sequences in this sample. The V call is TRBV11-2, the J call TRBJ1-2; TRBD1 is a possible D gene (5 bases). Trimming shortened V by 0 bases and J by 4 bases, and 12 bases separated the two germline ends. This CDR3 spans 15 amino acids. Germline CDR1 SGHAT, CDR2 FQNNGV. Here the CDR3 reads CASSLDLGGGYGYTF. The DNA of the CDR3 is TGTGCCAGCAGCTTAGATCTGGGGGGAGGCTATGGCTACACCTTC.

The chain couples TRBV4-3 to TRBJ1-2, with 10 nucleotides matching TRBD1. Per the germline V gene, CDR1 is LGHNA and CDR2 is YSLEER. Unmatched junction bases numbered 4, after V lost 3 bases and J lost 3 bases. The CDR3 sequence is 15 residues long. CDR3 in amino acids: CASSQTTGGYYGYTF. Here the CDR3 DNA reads TGCGCCAGCAGCCAGACGACAGGGGGCTACTATGGCTACACCTTC.

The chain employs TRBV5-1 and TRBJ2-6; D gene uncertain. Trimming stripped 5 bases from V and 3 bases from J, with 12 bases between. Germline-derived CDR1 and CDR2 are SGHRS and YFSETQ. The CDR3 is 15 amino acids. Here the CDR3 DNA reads TGCGCCAGCAGAAGGGCCGATGGTGGGGCCAACGTCCTGACTTTC. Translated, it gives CASRRADGGANVLTF.